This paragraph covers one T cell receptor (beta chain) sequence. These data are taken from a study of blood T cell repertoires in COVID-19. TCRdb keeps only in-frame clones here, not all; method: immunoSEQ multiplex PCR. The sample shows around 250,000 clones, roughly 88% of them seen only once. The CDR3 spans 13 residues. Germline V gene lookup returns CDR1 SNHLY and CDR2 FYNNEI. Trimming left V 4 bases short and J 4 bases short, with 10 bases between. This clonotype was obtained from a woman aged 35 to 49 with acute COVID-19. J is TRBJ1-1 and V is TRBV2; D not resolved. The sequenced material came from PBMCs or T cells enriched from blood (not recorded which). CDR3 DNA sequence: TGTGCCAGCAGTGTTACGGGTGGCACTGAAGCTTTCTTT. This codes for CASSVTGGTEAFF.